One sample yielded the 27 T cell receptor beta chains listed below, sequenced in a study of shared clonotypes between healthy human individuals. Naive CD8 cells lacked CD45RO and underwent positive selection for CCR7, leaving out terminally differentiated effector memory CD45RA+ cells. Only in-frame clones appear in the TCRdb table, and some are missing; sequencing was by immunoSEQ multiplex PCR. Altogether under 700,000 clones are present, 90% to 95% being singletons, with the ten largest covering about 0.11%. Sequenced material: naive CD8+ T cells sorted from blood. The source is a woman aged 25 to 39 in good health.

The chain is built from TRBV27 and TRBJ2-7, with TRBD2 matching 11 bases. The V gene's germline CDR1 is MNHEY and CDR2 SMNVEV (reference sequence). The CDR3 contains 14 residues. V lost 5 bases, J lost 4 bases, and 4 bases stayed unmatched. The CDR3 coding sequence is TGTGCCAGCAGTGAGGGACTAGCGGTATACGAGCAGTACTTC. Its translation is CASSEGLAVYEQYF.

As concerns this clone: This CDR3 is also generated by other DNA sequences in the sample. The rearrangement joins TRBV11-2 to TRBJ2-3, with D uncertain. CDR1 SGHAT and CDR2 FQNNGV come from the germline V gene. CDR3 length: 12 amino acids. Trimming took off 2 bases at V and 0 bases at J, with 0 bases between the two ends. CDR3 DNA: TGTGCCAGCAGCTTAAGCACAGATACGCAGTATTTT. It is translated as CASSLSTDTQYF.

The CDR3 spells CASSYGTSGRNEQFF. CDR3 DNA: TGTGCCAGCAGTTACGGGACTAGCGGGAGAAATGAGCAGTTCTTC. The chain recombines TRBV5-6 with TRBJ2-1, with 14 bases identical to TRBD2. The V gene's germline CDR1 is SGHDT and CDR2 YYEEEE. With 5 bases clipped from V and 7 bases from J, the junction kept 5 bases outside the gene matches. The CDR3 totals 15 residues.

The genes are TRBV9 and TRBJ2-6; D is uncertain. Trimming left V 0 bases short and J 4 bases short, with 5 bases between. The V gene's germline CDR1 is SGDLS and CDR2 YYNGEE. The CDR3 contains 14 residues. CDR3 sequence: CASSVAEGANVLTF. The CDR3 DNA is TGTGCCAGCAGCGTAGCGGAGGGGGCCAACGTCCTGACTTTC.

The chain employs TRBV27 and TRBJ1-6; D uncertain. The V and J ends lost 5 bases and 8 bases respectively, with 13 bases between them. Per germline, CDR1 MNHEY and CDR2 SMNVEV (reference sequence). The CDR3 extends over 14 amino acids. The CDR3 is CASSPGRSYSPLHF. The CDR3 DNA is TGTGCCAGCAGTCCCGGGAGAAGCTATTCACCCCTCCACTTT.

The chain links TRBV15 to TRBJ2-1, with D uncertain. This CDR3 is built from 16 residues. The germline CDR1 and CDR2 sequences are LNHNV and YYDKDF (reference sequence). Trimming cost V 0 bases and J 4 bases, with 13 bases left between them. CDR3 region: CATSRDSARKYNEQFF. DNA for the CDR3: TGTGCCACCAGCAGAGATTCAGCTAGAAAATACAATGAGCAGTTCTTC.

The gene calls are TRBV2 and TRBJ2-3, with D possibly matching TRBD2 (6 bases). The CDR3 has 16 residues. The germline V gene encodes CDR1 SNHLY and CDR2 FYNNEI. Trimming left V 0 bases short and J 1 base short, with 11 bases between. CDR3 DNA: TGTGCCAGCAGTGAAGCCTGGCCTAGCGGCACAGATACGCAGTATTTT. Its translation: CASSEAWPSGTDTQYF.

The chain links TRBV6-1 to TRBJ2-7; D possibly corresponds to TRBD1 (6 bases). The CDR3 consists of 14 residues. Between the trimmed V and J ends, which lost 7 bases and 4 bases, there was a span of 17 bases. CDR1 is MNHNS and CDR2 is SASEGT in the germline V gene. CDR3 DNA sequence: TGTGCCAGCATCCCTGAGACAGGAGCGTACGAGCAGTACTTC. Its translation is CASIPETGAYEQYF.

V is TRBV28 and J is TRBJ1-1; D remains ambiguous. The germline V and J ends were trimmed by 8 bases and 0 bases, with 13 bases remaining between them. The germline CDR1 and CDR2 sequences are MDHEN and SYDVKM. The CDR3 loop spans 14 amino acids. CDR3 coding DNA: TGTGCCAGCGCCTCAAATTGGGTGAACACTGAAGCTTTCTTT. It encodes CASASNWVNTEAFF.

The CDR3, as DNA: TGTGCCAGTAGTACGGGACAGGGGATCGCCTACGAGCAGTACTTC. It translates to CASSTGQGIAYEQYF. V gene TRBV19 combines with J gene TRBJ2-7, with 10 bases that match TRBD1. Germline V gene lookup returns CDR1 LNHDA and CDR2 SQIVND (reference sequence). V shed 4 bases, J shed 2 bases, and the junction held 5 bases outside the gene matches. The CDR3 consists of 15 residues.

The chain couples TRBV9 to TRBJ2-1; perhaps TRBD2 as D (8 bases). Germline-derived CDR1 and CDR2 are SGDLS and YYNGEE. The CDR3 contains 16 residues. V dropped 0 bases and J dropped 4 bases, with 14 bases sitting between them. This CDR3 reads CASSVVRGGQYNEQFF. The CDR3 bases are TGTGCCAGCAGCGTAGTCCGGGGGGGACAGTACAATGAGCAGTTCTTC.

The J gene is TRBJ2-1, the V gene TRBV5-8; 14 positions match TRBD2. This CDR3 region has 15 residues. The V gene end was trimmed by 8 bases and the J gene end by 7 bases; junction bases not matched to a gene: 8. Per the germline V gene, CDR1 is SGHTS and CDR2 is YDEGEE. Here the CDR3 DNA reads TGTGCCAGTTCCGGGACTAGCGGGAGTGGGAATGAGCAGTTCTTC. Translated, it gives CASSGTSGSGNEQFF.

The rearrangement uses TRBV28 and TRBJ1-5; 9 bases match TRBD1. Germline V gives CDR1 MDHEN, CDR2 SYDVKM. This CDR3 contains 17 residues. Losses at the gene ends were 5 bases for V and 0 bases for J; bases not matched to a gene: 8. In DNA form, the CDR3 reads TGTGCCAGCAGTGGAGGACAGGGGACTTATAGCAATCAGCCCCAGCATTTT. Its protein is CASSGGQGTYSNQPQHF. The full variable domain, rest sourced from reference TRBV28 and TRBJ1-5, is DVKVTQSSRYLVKRTGEKVFLECVQDMDHENMFWYRQDPGLGLRLIYFSYDVKMKEKGDIPEGYSVSREKKERFSLILESASTNQTSMYLCASSGGQGTYSNQPQHFGDGTRLSIL.

The gene calls are TRBV5-1 and TRBJ1-2; D perhaps matches TRBD1 (5 bases). Germline CDR1 reads SGHRS; CDR2 reads YFSETQ. The CDR3 length is 15 residues. Trimming removed 4 bases from V and 10 bases from J, with 23 bases in between. The CDR3 DNA reads TGCGCCAGCAGCCGGACATACAGGCAGGTAGAATACTACACCTTC. Its protein is CASSRTYRQVEYYTF.

This chain joins TRBV19 and TRBJ1-2, with D perhaps matching TRBD1 (5 bases). V lost 2 bases and J 0 bases, leaving 10 bases between the germline ends. The CDR3 is 15 amino acids. Germline lookup yields CDR1 LNHDA and CDR2 SQIVND (reference sequence). The CDR3 sequence is CASSIQGTSNYGYTF. The CDR3 DNA reads TGTGCCAGTAGTATACAGGGAACGTCTAACTATGGCTACACCTTC.

The J gene is TRBJ2-7, the V gene TRBV7-9; D is unresolved. The length of the CDR3 is 12 residues. Germline loops: CDR1 SEHNR, CDR2 FQNEAQ (reference sequence). V shed 1 base and J shed 6 bases, with 7 bases lying between them. The CDR3 sequence: CASSLGGAEQYF. Here the CDR3 DNA reads TGTGCCAGCAGCTTAGGTGGAGCCGAGCAGTACTTC.

The genes are TRBV4-1 and TRBJ2-7; TRBD1 aligns across 9 bases. The V gene's germline CDR1 is MGHRA and CDR2 YSYEKL. The V segment lost 2 bases and the J segment 7 bases; nucleotides outside the gene matches: 12. This CDR3 contains 16 residues. The CDR3 sequence is CASSQPGGQGRAEQYF. CDR3 nucleotide sequence: TGCGCCAGCAGCCAACCCGGGGGACAGGGCCGGGCAGAGCAGTACTTC.

The chain combines TRBV27 with TRBJ2-1; the match to TRBD2 covers 14 bases. V gave up 6 bases and J gave up 9 bases; unmatched junction bases: 7. CDR1 and CDR2 from the germline V gene are MNHEY and SMNVEV (reference sequence). CDR3 length equals 15 residues. CDR3 protein: CASSGLAGGRSEQFF. The CDR3 DNA follows: TGTGCCAGCAGCGGACTAGCGGGAGGTCGGAGTGAGCAGTTCTTC.

The rearrangement joins TRBV5-4 to TRBJ2-7; 11 bases agree with TRBD2. Germline lookup yields CDR1 SGHNT and CDR2 YYREEE (reference sequence). The CDR3 sequence is 16 residues long. J gave up 6 bases and V 9 bases, and 17 bases lay outside the gene matches. CDR3 nucleotide sequence: TGTGCCACCAACCCCGGGACTAGCGGACCCGCTACCGAGCAGTACTTC. Translating it yields CATNPGTSGPATEQYF. Supplemented by reference TRBV5-4 and TRBJ2-7, the full variable domain reads ETGVTQSPTHLIKTRGQQVTLRCSSQSGHNTVSWYQQALGQGPQFIFQYYREEENGRGNFPPRFSGLQFPNYSSELNVNALELDDSALYLCATNPGTSGPATEQYFGPGTRLTVT.

This clone was detected only a few times. The chain couples TRBV7-9 to TRBJ2-7; tentatively, D is TRBD1 (5 bases). From germline, CDR1 is SEHNR and CDR2 FQNEAQ (reference sequence). V dropped 5 bases and J dropped 5 bases, with 13 bases sitting between them. This CDR3 contains 13 residues. The DNA of the CDR3 is TGTGCCAGCAGCCTCGGAAGGGGTAACGAGCAGTACTTC. Amino acid sequence: CASSLGRGNEQYF.

V and J are TRBV13 and TRBJ2-3; 7 bases agree with TRBD2. The V gene end was trimmed by 5 bases and the J gene end by 0 bases; junction bases not matched to a gene: 8. CDR1 is PRHDT, CDR2 FYEKMQ, per germline (reference sequence). CDR3 length: 16 amino acids. In DNA, the CDR3 is TGTGCCAGCAGCCTTGGGACTACCTCTAGCACAGATACGCAGTATTTT. This sequence encodes CASSLGTTSSTDTQYF.

The V gene is TRBV7-9, the J gene TRBJ2-1, with D perhaps matching TRBD1 (5 bases). V gave up 2 bases and J gave up 5 bases, with 13 bases separating them. The CDR3 length is 15 residues. Germline V gene sequence: CDR1 SEHNR, CDR2 FQNEAQ (reference sequence). The chain's CDR3 is CASSLSGPPNNEQFF. In DNA, the CDR3 is TGTGCCAGCAGCTTATCAGGGCCACCTAACAATGAGCAGTTCTTC.

The V and J genes are TRBV30 and TRBJ1-2, with a tentative D call TRBD1 (5 bases). V lost 5 bases to trimming and J lost 8 bases, with 18 bases between them. There are 13 residues in the CDR3. CDR1 is GTSNPN and CDR2 is SVGIG in the germline V gene (reference sequence). CDR3 region: CAWSAQGWLGYTF. DNA of the CDR3: TGTGCCTGGTCCGCCCAGGGATGGCTGGGCTACACCTTC.

This clone was detected only once. The chain combines TRBV14 with TRBJ2-7; perhaps TRBD2 as D (6 bases). V shed 4 bases and J shed 7 bases, with 14 bases lying between them. Germline V gene data show CDR1 as SGHDN and CDR2 as FVKESK. The CDR3 covers 13 residues. The CDR3 protein is CASSLGLSGEQYF. In DNA form, the CDR3 reads TGTGCCAGCAGCCTGGGACTTTCGGGGGAGCAGTACTTC.

This clone was detected only a few times. CDR3 region: CASRLNRVDYGYTF. The CDR3 DNA reads TGTGCCAGCAGATTGAACAGGGTTGACTATGGCTACACCTTC. The V gene is TRBV4-2, the J gene TRBJ1-2, with TRBD1 as a possible D gene (6 bases). V gave up 6 bases and J gave up 3 bases, with 14 bases separating them. This CDR3 contains 14 residues. Germline V CDR1 and CDR2: LGHNA, YNFKEQ.

V and J are TRBV2 and TRBJ2-3, with TRBD2 matching over 7 bases. Germline CDR1 and CDR2: SNHLY and FYNNEI. This CDR3 comprises 18 residues. V trimming: 3 bases; J trimming: 2 bases; junction bases outside the gene matches: 14. The CDR3 region is CASSDPAGREGYTDTQYF. The CDR3 bases are TGTGCCAGCAGTGACCCAGCGGGAAGAGAAGGTTACACAGATACGCAGTATTTT.

The table lists this clone with a count of one. This chain uses TRBV27 with TRBJ2-7; TRBD2 matches 9 bases. Germline lookup yields CDR1 MNHEY and CDR2 SMNVEV (reference sequence). The CDR3 runs to 16 residues. Unmatched junction bases numbered 16, after V lost 8 bases and J lost 5 bases. CDR3 in amino acids: CASSPFGNSGSHEQYF. The CDR3 DNA reads TGTGCCAGCTCACCCTTCGGTAATAGCGGGAGCCACGAGCAGTACTTC.